This passage covers 14 T cell receptor beta chains from one sample sequenced in a study of Ad26.COV2.S vaccination and SARS-CoV-2 variants. As for treatment: roughly 20 received Ad26.COV2.S at low or high dose, single or two shots; several received placebo; per-sample allocation not given. Specimen acquisition occurred on day 63 following the initial vaccine or placebo injection. The method was immunoSEQ multiplex PCR; TCRdb's version includes in-frame clones alone and lacks a portion of them. The sample lists 450,000 to 550,000 clones, 85% to 90% seen once, with about 2.5% in the top ten. Here the sequenced sample was peripheral blood, taken in a trial of Ad26.COV2.S vaccine versus placebo. The source of these receptors is a person aged 18-65 years who received the Ad26.COV2.S COVID-19 vaccine or a placebo.

The CDR3 reads CASSEGQGAWNYGYTF. The DNA for the CDR3 is TGTGCCAGCAGCGAGGGACAGGGGGCATGGAACTATGGCTACACCTTC. The gene calls are TRBV9 and TRBJ1-2, with 12 bases matching TRBD1. Trimming at V came to 3 bases and at J to 2 bases, leaving 5 bases not matched to a gene. Germline V gene lookup returns CDR1 SGDLS and CDR2 YYNGEE. CDR3 length: 16 residues.

CDR3 sequence reads: CASSQGRGIGAGETQYF. CDR3 in DNA: TGTGCCAGCAGCCAAGGGAGGGGAATCGGGGCCGGGGAGACCCAGTACTTC. The rearrangement links TRBV3-1 (or the pseudogene TRBV3-2) to TRBJ2-5; possible D gene TRBD2, 6 bases. This CDR3 contains 17 residues. Germline CDR1 and CDR2: LGHDT and YNNKEL (reference sequence). V shed 1 base and J shed 5 bases, with 20 bases lying between them.

The genes are TRBV6-5 and TRBJ1-1, with D uncertain. CDR1 MNHEY and CDR2 SVGAGI come from the germline V gene. The V end lost 6 bases, the J end lost 1 base, and 9 bases lay between the germline ends. The CDR3 contains 13 residues. CDR3: CASSPRRNTEAFF. In DNA, the CDR3 is TGTGCCAGCAGCCCCAGGAGGAACACTGAAGCTTTCTTT.

The chain links TRBV19 to TRBJ1-2, with 9 positions matching TRBD1. Germline V gives CDR1 LNHDA, CDR2 SQIVND (reference sequence). The V gene end was trimmed by 4 bases and the J gene end by 4 bases; junction bases not matched to a gene: 7. CDR3 length: 15 residues. CDR3 in amino acids: CASSTSGTGSYGYTF. The CDR3 DNA reads TGTGCCAGTAGTACCTCCGGGACAGGGTCCTATGGCTACACCTTC.

The J gene is TRBJ1-2, the V gene TRBV28; D not resolved. Germline V gene lookup returns CDR1 MDHEN and CDR2 SYDVKM. This CDR3 is 13 amino acids long. Trimming took 7 bases from V and 4 from J, leaving 13 bases between them. The CDR3 here is CASNTGRFYGYTF. DNA of the CDR3: TGTGCCAGCAACACCGGGAGATTCTATGGCTACACCTTC.

A note on this clone: The junction departs from the called germline gene at one end, perhaps through a read error. This rearrangement joins TRBV2 to TRBJ1-2; no clear D gene. Germline values: CDR1 SNHLY, CDR2 FYNNEI. The CDR3 is made up of 12 amino acids. As DNA, the CDR3 is TGCTCCGGGCTCACCAACAACTATGGCTACACCTTC. As protein: CSGLTNNYGYTF.

The V call is TRBV7-9, the J call TRBJ1-1; D is unresolved. The CDR3 has 13 amino acids. Germline loops: CDR1 SEHNR, CDR2 FQNEAQ (reference sequence). The V end was cut by 2 bases, the J end by 13 bases, with 17 bases between. CDR3 region: CASSLSRGIDDFF. The CDR3 region has the DNA TGTGCCAGCAGCTTATCACGAGGGATAGATGATTTCTTT.

The chain carries TRBV5-6 and TRBJ1-2, with D possibly TRBD1 on 6 matching bases. The V gene lost 4 bases and the J gene lost 5 bases, with 18 bases spanning the gap. Germline-derived CDR1 and CDR2 are SGHDT and YYEEEE. This CDR3 comprises 15 residues. CDR3 region: CASSLGGQIRYGYTF. In nucleotides, the CDR3 is TGTGCCAGCAGCCTGGGAGGACAGATTCGGTATGGCTACACCTTC.

V usage is TRBV15 and J usage is TRBJ1-2; TRBD1 aligns across 7 bases. There are 15 residues in the CDR3. Germline values: CDR1 LNHNV, CDR2 YYDKDF (reference sequence). The trim removed 1 base at V and 8 bases at J, leaving 10 bases unmatched. The DNA for the CDR3 is TGTGCCACCAGCAGAGGGGAGGGGACAGTAGGCGGCTACACCTTC. This sequence encodes CATSRGEGTVGGYTF.

This chain connects TRBV27 to TRBJ1-4; 8 bases line up with TRBD1. Germline trimming cut 5 bases from V and 2 bases from J; bases unmatched to any gene: 10. The germline V gene has CDR1 MNHEY and CDR2 SMNVEV (reference sequence). The CDR3 runs 17 residues. The CDR3 here is CASSIAGGAGTNEKLFF. CDR3 nucleotide sequence: TGTGCCAGCAGTATCGCAGGGGGCGCAGGGACTAATGAAAAACTGTTTTTT.

This clone was recorded once. The rearrangement links TRBV4-3 to TRBJ1-3, with 11 bases that match TRBD1. The CDR3 has 17 amino acids. Germline lookup yields CDR1 LGHNA and CDR2 YSLEER. The V segment lost 3 bases and the J segment 0 bases; nucleotides outside the gene matches: 4. CDR3 sequence reads: CASSQGQGDFSGNTIYF. CDR3 coding DNA: TGCGCCAGCAGCCAGGGACAGGGGGATTTCTCTGGAAACACCATATATTTT.

V is TRBV13 and J is TRBJ1-2, with 10 bases identical to TRBD1. CDR1 and CDR2 from the germline V gene are PRHDT and FYEKMQ (reference sequence). The CDR3 length is 18 residues. The junction had 15 bases not matched to a gene; V was cut back by 0 bases and J by 8 bases. The CDR3 reads CASSLGTGQGVIAEGYTF. CDR3 coding DNA: TGTGCCAGCAGCTTAGGCACCGGACAGGGGGTAATAGCAGAAGGCTACACCTTC.

The V and J genes are TRBV10-3 and TRBJ1-3, with D maybe TRBD1 (6 bases). This CDR3 contains 14 residues. Trimming removed 10 bases at V and 3 bases at J, with 16 bases between. Germline assignment: CDR1 ENHRY and CDR2 SYGVKD. The CDR3 DNA follows: TGTGCCACCGCATTAGGGGGAGGTGGAAACACCATATATTTT. Translation gives CATALGGGGNTIYF.

The V and J genes are TRBV19 and TRBJ1-2, with 9 bases aligning to TRBD1. The germline CDR1 and CDR2 sequences are LNHDA and SQIVND (reference sequence). The length of the CDR3 is 15 residues. V gave up 6 bases and J gave up 4 bases; unmatched junction bases: 9. This CDR3 reads CASSGTGLSIYGYTF. Here the CDR3 DNA reads TGTGCCAGTAGCGGGACAGGGCTTTCGATCTATGGCTACACCTTC.